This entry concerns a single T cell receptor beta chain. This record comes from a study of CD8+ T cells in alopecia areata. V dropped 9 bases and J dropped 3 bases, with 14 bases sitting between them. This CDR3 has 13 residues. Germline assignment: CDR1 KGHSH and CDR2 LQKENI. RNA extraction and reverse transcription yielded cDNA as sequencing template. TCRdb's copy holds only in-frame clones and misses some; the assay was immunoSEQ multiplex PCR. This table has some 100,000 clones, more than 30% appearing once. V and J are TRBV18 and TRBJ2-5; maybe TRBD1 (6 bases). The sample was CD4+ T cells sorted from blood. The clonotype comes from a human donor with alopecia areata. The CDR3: CASIQGLKETQYF. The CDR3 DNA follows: TGTGCCAGTATCCAGGGGCTAAAAGAGACCCAGTACTTC.